What follows are 26 T cell receptor beta chains derived from one specimen sequenced in a study of blood T cell repertoires in COVID-19. The method was immunoSEQ multiplex PCR; TCRdb's version includes in-frame clones alone and lacks a portion of them. The sample shows about 230,000 clones, roughly 91% of them seen only once. The sequenced sample consisted of PBMCs or T cells enriched from blood (not recorded which). Receptors originate from a woman aged 25 to 45 with acute COVID-19.

The gene calls are TRBV14 and TRBJ2-7, with 8 bases lining up with TRBD1. Trimming at V came to 4 bases and at J to 1 base, leaving 9 bases not matched to a gene. Germline CDR1 and CDR2: SGHDN and FVKESK. CDR3 size: 16 residues. CDR3 residues: CASSRFGQGESYEQYF. In nucleotides, the CDR3 is TGTGCCAGCAGCCGTTTTGGACAGGGAGAGTCCTACGAGCAGTACTTC.

The chain employs TRBV4-1 and TRBJ2-3, with TRBD2 identical over 10 bases. The CDR3 runs to 16 residues. V lost 1 base to trimming and J lost 1 base; unmatched junction nucleotides: 2. Germline CDR1 is MGHRA and CDR2 is YSYEKL. The CDR3 sequence: CASSQGLAGRTDTQYF. The DNA of the CDR3 is TGCGCCAGCAGCCAAGGACTAGCGGGTCGCACAGATACGCAGTATTTT.

In its sample, this clone was seen once. The CDR3 DNA sequence: TGTGCCAGCAGCCATGACTCCCCTAGCACAGATACGCAGTATTTT. Encoded protein: CASSHDSPSTDTQYF. The chain uses TRBV3-1 (or the pseudogene TRBV3-2) and TRBJ2-3; D unresolved. The germline gives CDR1 LGHDT, CDR2 YNNKEL (reference sequence). Trimming cost V 3 bases and J 0 bases, with 10 bases left between them. CDR3 length equals 15 residues.

The gene calls are TRBV7-9 and TRBJ1-1; TRBD1 matches at 8 bases. The CDR3 is made up of 15 amino acids. J gave up 1 base and V 7 bases, and 8 bases lay outside the gene matches. The germline V gene encodes CDR1 SEHNR and CDR2 FQNEAQ (reference sequence). The CDR3 bases are TGTGCCAGCACTGAAGGGGACAGGAGGAACACTGAAGCTTTCTTT. It codes for CASTEGDRRNTEAFF. The whole variable domain, filled in from reference TRBV7-9 and TRBJ1-1, reads DTGVSQNPRHKITKRGQNVTFRCDPISEHNRLYWYRQTLGQGPEFLTYFQNEAQLEKSRLLSDRFSAERPKGSFSTLEIQRTEQGDSAMYLCASTEGDRRNTEAFFGQGTRLTVV.

This clone was counted a single time. V usage is TRBV19 and J usage is TRBJ1-1, with D perhaps TRBD1 (6 bases). CDR1 LNHDA and CDR2 SQIVND come from the germline V gene (reference sequence). The CDR3 sequence is 14 residues long. Trimming took off 5 bases at V and 3 bases at J, with 13 bases between the two ends. CDR3 DNA sequence: TGTGCCAGTAGTTTTTTTCGGACAGACACTGAAGCTTTCTTT. Translating gives CASSFFRTDTEAFF.

The chain uses TRBV19 and TRBJ1-2; TRBD1 is a possible D gene (5 bases). V lost 1 base, J lost 6 bases, and 9 bases lay in between. Germline V CDR1 and CDR2: LNHDA, SQIVND (reference sequence). This CDR3 has 13 residues. The CDR3 nucleotides are TGTGCCAGTAGTATAGGGCAGGGCGATGGCTACACCTTC. This translates into CASSIGQGDGYTF.

This chain links TRBV9 with TRBJ1-1; the D is unclear. This CDR3 region has 11 residues. Per the germline V gene, CDR1 is SGDLS and CDR2 is YYNGEE. Trimming stripped 4 bases from V and 10 bases from J, with 11 bases between. The DNA of the CDR3 is TGTGCCAGCAGCCTCACGACGGGAGCTTTCTTT. Protein: CASSLTTGAFF.

V usage is TRBV7-9 and J usage is TRBJ1-1, with D perhaps matching TRBD1 (5 bases). Germline assignment: CDR1 SEHNR and CDR2 FQNEAQ (reference sequence). The CDR3 has 14 residues. The germline V and J ends were trimmed by 1 base and 1 base, with 7 bases remaining between them. CDR3 protein: CASSLVTANTEAFF. CDR3 DNA sequence: TGTGCCAGCAGCTTAGTGACAGCGAACACTGAAGCTTTCTTT. Full variable domain (rest looked up from reference TRBV7-9 and TRBJ1-1): DTGVSQNPRHKITKRGQNVTFRCDPISEHNRLYWYRQTLGQGPEFLTYFQNEAQLEKSRLLSDRFSAERPKGSFSTLEIQRTEQGDSAMYLCASSLVTANTEAFFGQGTRLTVV.

The chain carries TRBV6-5 and TRBJ1-4; the match to TRBD1 covers 7 bases. Trimming cost V 5 bases and J 8 bases; bases outside gene matches: 8. The CDR3 spans 14 residues. Germline assignment: CDR1 MNHEY and CDR2 SVGAGI. The CDR3 nucleotides are TGTGCCAGCAGTCGCACCCAGGGGGGCGAAAAACTGTTTTTT. Translating it yields CASSRTQGGEKLFF.

This clone was observed a handful of times. The chain combines TRBV7-3 with TRBJ1-2; TRBD1 matches 11 bases. The J segment lost 7 bases and the V segment lost 5 bases, leaving 9 bases of the junction unmatched. Germline CDR1 and CDR2: SGHTA and FQGTGA. This CDR3 is built from 15 residues. The CDR3 sequence is CASSPGTGGKSGYTF. CDR3 bases: TGTGCCAGCAGCCCGGGGACAGGGGGGAAGTCTGGCTACACCTTC.

V usage is TRBV5-1 and J usage is TRBJ2-7, with TRBD2 matching 10 bases. The trim removed 0 bases at V and 4 bases at J, leaving 4 bases unmatched. The CDR3 is 15 amino acids. Germline assignment: CDR1 SGHRS and CDR2 YFSETQ. CDR3 sequence (DNA): TGCGCCAGCAGCTTGGGATGGACTAGCGGTTACGAGCAGTACTTC. Amino acid sequence: CASSLGWTSGYEQYF.

The chain links TRBV12-3 or TRBV12-4 to TRBJ1-3; D call uncertain. This CDR3 is 13 amino acids long. Trimming left V 10 bases short and J 4 bases short, with 14 bases between. CDR3: CANTINSGNTIYF. The CDR3 DNA is TGTGCCAACACGATTAATTCCGGAAACACCATATATTTT.

The rearrangement links TRBV4-1 to TRBJ1-5; 8 nucleotides agree with TRBD1. The CDR3 is 18 amino acids. Losses at the gene ends were 1 base for V and 5 bases for J; bases not matched to a gene: 13. The germline CDR1 and CDR2 sequences are MGHRA and YSYEKL. The CDR3 is CASSQAHGQGPRDQPQHF. As DNA, the CDR3 is TGCGCCAGCAGCCAAGCCCACGGACAGGGACCCCGCGATCAGCCCCAGCATTTT.

The chain employs TRBV14 and TRBJ2-1; 7 nucleotides line up with TRBD1. The CDR3 runs 15 residues. Per the germline V gene, CDR1 is SGHDN and CDR2 is FVKESK. V shed 7 bases and J 2 bases; nucleotides not matched to a gene: 8. This CDR3 reads CASKPQGVPYNEQFF. The CDR3 nucleotides read TGTGCCAGCAAACCCCAGGGGGTCCCCTACAATGAGCAGTTCTTC.

This sequence joins TRBV15 and TRBJ2-3; D is ambiguous. The CDR3 runs 12 residues. The V and J ends lost 1 base and 4 bases respectively, with 3 bases between them. Germline-derived CDR1 and CDR2 are LNHNV and YYDKDF (reference sequence). The CDR3 is CATSRVADTQYF. The DNA for the CDR3 is TGTGCCACCAGCAGAGTAGCAGATACGCAGTATTTT.

This clone was counted at least ten times. The chain links TRBV3-1 (or the pseudogene TRBV3-2) to TRBJ2-7, with 7 nucleotides matching TRBD1. V gave up 4 bases and J gave up 2 bases; unmatched junction bases: 26. Germline V gene sequence: CDR1 LGHDT, CDR2 YNNKEL (reference sequence). The CDR3 is 21 residues long. The CDR3 DNA sequence: TGTGCCAGCAGCCGATTCCGCCTCACTGACAAGATCGGACAGGAAGCCTACGAGCAGTACTTC. Protein product: CASSRFRLTDKIGQEAYEQYF.

The chain employs TRBV19 and TRBJ1-2; TRBD1 matches 7 bases. The CDR3 is made up of 13 amino acids. J was trimmed by 10 bases and V by 3 bases; bases with no gene match: 8. Germline CDR1 LNHDA, CDR2 SQIVND (reference sequence). CDR3 DNA: TGTGCCAGTAGTATCGGACAGGCGGGGAACTACACCTTC. This sequence encodes CASSIGQAGNYTF. The complete variable domain, with remaining parts taken from reference TRBV19 and TRBJ1-2, reads DGGITQSPKYLFRKEGQNVTLSCEQNLNHDAMYWYRQDPGQGLRLIYYSQIVNDFQKGDIAEGYSVSREKKESFPLTVTSAQKNPTAFYLCASSIGQAGNYTFGSGTRLTVV.

The V and J genes are TRBV30 and TRBJ2-7, with D possibly TRBD2 on 6 matching bases. Germline V CDR1 and CDR2: GTSNPN, SVGIG (reference sequence). CDR3 length: 12 amino acids. V lost 1 base to trimming and J lost 5 bases, with 9 bases between them. CDR3 in DNA: TGTGCCTGGAGTGGGGGGGAAAACGAGCAGTACTTC. Amino acid sequence: CAWSGGENEQYF.

The chain has TRBV12-3 or TRBV12-4 and TRBJ2-7; D gene ambiguous. V lost 1 base and J 2 bases, leaving 3 bases between the germline ends. This CDR3 comprises 12 residues. In DNA form, the CDR3 reads TGTGCCAGCAGTTTAGATACCTACGAGCAGTACTTC. Its protein product is CASSLDTYEQYF.

The J gene is TRBJ1-2, the V gene TRBV29-1; D gene ambiguous. The germline V gene has CDR1 SQVTM and CDR2 ANQGSEA. The CDR3 extends over 15 amino acids. V shed 4 bases and J shed 3 bases, with 18 bases lying between them. The CDR3 bases are TGCAGCGTTGTAGGTCGCGGGAATACAGACTATGGCTACACCTTC. Its translation is CSVVGRGNTDYGYTF.

The rearrangement links TRBV29-1 to TRBJ2-1; 12 bases agree with TRBD1. This CDR3 is built from 16 residues. Germline V gene lookup returns CDR1 SQVTM and CDR2 ANQGSEA. The J segment lost 9 bases and the V segment lost 7 bases, leaving 16 bases of the junction unmatched. Here the CDR3 DNA reads TGCAGCGCTACTCTCTCGGGACAGGGGGCGGGGAGTGAGCAGTTCTTC. The encoded protein is CSATLSGQGAGSEQFF.

The rearrangement joins TRBV7-3 to TRBJ1-1; D perhaps matches TRBD1 (6 bases). Deletions cut 5 bases from V and 3 bases from J, with 10 bases between. Germline-derived CDR1 and CDR2 are SGHTA and FQGTGA. The CDR3 loop spans 13 amino acids. The CDR3 DNA is TGTGCCAGCAGCCGGGACACTTACACTGAAGCTTTCTTT. Its translation is CASSRDTYTEAFF.

This clone has just one count. The rearrangement joins TRBV2 to TRBJ2-2; the match to TRBD1 covers 8 bases. Germline-derived CDR1 and CDR2 are SNHLY and FYNNEI. The J segment lost 6 bases and the V segment lost 8 bases, leaving 14 bases of the junction unmatched. The CDR3 is 16 residues long. In DNA form, the CDR3 reads TGTGCCAGCCTACTTAGAGGACAGGGTCCCGCCGGGGAGCTGTTTTTT. This codes for CASLLRGQGPAGELFF.

The CDR3 nucleotides read TGTGCCAGCAGCCCAGGGACTCAAGAGACCCAGTACTTC. Encoded protein: CASSPGTQETQYF. V usage is TRBV5-6 and J usage is TRBJ2-5; possible D gene TRBD2, 6 bases. The CDR3 is made up of 13 amino acids. V gave up 4 bases and J gave up 2 bases, with 9 bases separating them. Germline CDR1 SGHDT, CDR2 YYEEEE. Filled out from reference TRBV5-6 and TRBJ2-5, the complete variable domain reads DAGVTQSPTHLIKTRGQQVTLRCSPKSGHDTVSWYQQALGQGPQFIFQYYEEEERQRGNFPDRFSGHQFPNYSSELNVNALLLGDSALYLCASSPGTQETQYFGPGTRLLVL.

The rearrangement links TRBV30 to TRBJ1-5; 9 positions agree with TRBD1. J lost 4 bases, V lost 2 bases, and 15 bases had no gene match. The CDR3 has 18 residues. Per the germline V gene, CDR1 is GTSNPN and CDR2 is SVGIG (reference sequence). The CDR3 is CAWSSTGQGSLWNQPQHF. The CDR3 nucleotides read TGTGCCTGGAGTTCGACGGGACAGGGCTCCTTGTGGAATCAGCCCCAGCATTTT.

The rearrangement links TRBV24-1 to TRBJ2-3; 9 bases agree with TRBD1. Germline V gene data show CDR1 as KGHDR and CDR2 as SFDVKD. With 2 bases clipped from V and 6 bases from J, the junction kept 8 bases outside the gene matches. The length of the CDR3 is 16 residues. Here the CDR3 DNA reads TGTGCCACCAGTGATTCCGGGACAGGGCGCTCTGATACGCAGTATTTT. This encodes CATSDSGTGRSDTQYF.